This T cell receptor (beta chain) was sequenced for a study of cytomegalovirus exposure and HLA in healthy donors. In the PCR, 60 Vbeta and 13 Jbeta primers were used. Libraries were prepared by immunoSEQ multiplex PCR; TCRdb keeps only in-frame clonotypes and omits some of them. In the table there are around 200,000 clones, around 79% of which are singletons. The clonotype comes from a girl between 2 and 10 years old in good health and CMV-seronegative. The material sequenced was PBMCs.

CDR3 region: CASSGTGGEEGYTF. The CDR3 DNA reads TGTGCCAGCAGCGGGACAGGGGGCGAGGAGGGCTACACCTTC. The chain combines TRBV27 with TRBJ1-2; 12 bases match TRBD1. V lost 6 bases, J lost 8 bases, and 7 bases stayed unmatched. Germline V lookup: CDR1 MNHEY, CDR2 SMNVEV (reference sequence). The CDR3 runs 14 residues.